Listed below are T cell receptor beta chains from one sample, sequenced in a study of T-cell reconstitution after alpha-beta-depleted transplantation in children. TCRdb recomputed calls from the PCR reads with MiXCR, one row per CDR3 protein. The sample consists of 3,000 to 4,500 distinct CDR3 sequences, roughly 24% of them appearing once. Sequenced here: PBMCs, mostly from graft donor cells, sampled 60 days after TCRalphabeta/CD19-depleted stem cell transplant. These receptors came from a boy younger than two who had a stem cell transplant for acute myeloid leukemia, so the T cells may come from the graft donor. CDR3s include the opening cysteine and the closing phenylalanine or tryptophan. D genes are given only for firm matches.

CDR3: CASSQGAGGPNTEAFF; D: .; J: TRBJ1-1; V: TRBV4-3
CDR3: CASSSPGTGLGQYF; D: .; J: TRBJ2-3; V: TRBV6-5
CDR3: CASKLVRQGHQPQHF; D: .; J: TRBJ1-5; V: TRBV19
CDR3: CASSYGGGGTDTQYF; D: .; J: TRBJ2-3; V: TRBV6-6
CDR3: CASSQQEGEKLFF; D: .; J: TRBJ1-4; V: TRBV4-3
CDR3: CSVGLRKGFEAFF; D: .; J: TRBJ1-1; V: TRBV29-1
CDR3: CAVPPPVGLVSAQYF; D: .; J: TRBJ2-5; V: TRBV7-9
CDR3: CAIRRDETQYF; D: .; J: TRBJ2-5; V: TRBV10-3
CDR3: CASSPNLAGGQGEQFF; D: TRBD2; J: TRBJ2-1; V: TRBV4-1
CDR3: CASSEFGGQQETQYF; D: .; J: TRBJ2-5; V: TRBV25-1
CDR3: CASSPSDRYEQFF; D: .; J: TRBJ2-1; V: TRBV6-2/TRBV6-3
CDR3: CASKDRSPNTGELFF; D: TRBD1; J: TRBJ2-2; V: TRBV7-8
CDR3: CSSSLAPQVNTEAFF; D: .; J: TRBJ1-1; V: TRBV5-1
CDR3: CARSLGLVYSEQYF; D: .; J: TRBJ2-3; V: TRBV5-3
CDR3: CASGDVDSAQPQHF; D: .; J: TRBJ1-5; V: TRBV9
CDR3: CASSRFGDSYNEQFF; D: .; J: TRBJ2-1; V: TRBV27
CDR3: CSARDGGQETQYF; D: .; J: TRBJ2-5; V: TRBV20-1
CDR3: CASRARPGDSTDTQYF; D: .; J: TRBJ2-3; V: TRBV6-6
CDR3: CASSPGQGYGYTF; D: TRBD1; J: TRBJ1-2; V: TRBV5-6
CDR3: CASRLLAGDRGKTEAFF; D: TRBD1; J: TRBJ1-1; V: TRBV28
CDR3: CASSWDPTPSYNEQFF; D: .; J: TRBJ2-1; V: TRBV5-6
CDR3: CATSKAGSANEQFF; D: TRBD2; J: TRBJ2-1; V: TRBV15
CDR3: CASSLQGADTQYF; D: .; J: TRBJ2-3; V: TRBV7-3
CDR3: CASRVYQETQYF; D: .; J: TRBJ2-5; V: TRBV2
CDR3: CEFLGDNEQFF; D: .; J: TRBJ2-1; V: TRBV15
CDR3: CASSLGGRAGAMNTEAFF; D: .; J: TRBJ1-1; V: TRBV5-1
CDR3: CASSFPGTGDEKLFF; D: TRBD1; J: TRBJ1-4; V: TRBV28
CDR3: CASSQDHSSGGPLETQYF; D: TRBD2; J: TRBJ2-5; V: TRBV4-3
CDR3: CASSPGDTGELFF; D: .; J: TRBJ2-2; V: TRBV2
CDR3: CASSARGHNQPQHF; D: TRBD1; J: TRBJ1-5; V: TRBV9
CDR3: CASTPEGIRAFF; D: .; J: TRBJ1-1; V: TRBV7-9
CDR3: CASSAASGRVKGEQYF; D: TRBD2; J: TRBJ2-7; V: TRBV7-3
CDR3: CNILGEYF; D: .; J: TRBJ2-3; V: TRBV15
CDR3: CASSPGTVTVGEQFF; D: TRBD1; J: TRBJ2-1; V: TRBV5-5
CDR3: CSVEGQGNTEAFF; D: TRBD1; J: TRBJ1-1; V: TRBV29-1
CDR3: CAIRGTGVNGYTF; D: TRBD1; J: TRBJ1-2; V: TRBV10-3
CDR3: CASSPSTHRGYGYTF; D: TRBD1; J: TRBJ1-2; V: TRBV27
CDR3: CASSLAAGRLTPKNSYNEQFF; D: .; J: TRBJ2-1; V: TRBV11-1
CDR3: CASRSERGQGPRIDQPQHF; D: TRBD1; J: TRBJ1-5; V: TRBV6-2/TRBV6-3
CDR3: CASSLSPAGQYNEQFF; D: .; J: TRBJ2-1; V: TRBV5-1
CDR3: CASSQEGLGSDQQFF; D: TRBD2; J: TRBJ2-1; V: TRBV3-1
CDR3: CSVGILTDTQYF; D: .; J: TRBJ2-3; V: TRBV29-1
CDR3: CAISVCLFGNTIYF; D: .; J: TRBJ1-3; V: TRBV10-3
CDR3: CASSVRDRGETGELFF; D: TRBD1; J: TRBJ2-2; V: TRBV5-1
CDR3: CASSPWAGSDQETQYF; D: .; J: TRBJ2-5; V: TRBV5-4
CDR3: CASSPRGEYQPQHF; D: .; J: TRBJ1-5; V: TRBV7-9
CDR3: CASSWGRSYEQYF; D: .; J: TRBJ2-7; V: TRBV19
CDR3: CASSLGGGGYNEQFF; D: TRBD2; J: TRBJ2-1; V: TRBV28
CDR3: CASRPGQAYEQYF; D: TRBD1; J: TRBJ2-7; V: TRBV28
CDR3: CASSPGTAGLNGYTF; D: .; J: TRBJ1-2; V: TRBV7-2
CDR3: CEILGTDTQYF; D: .; J: TRBJ2-3; V: TRBV15
CDR3: CASSSSEQNYGYTF; D: .; J: TRBJ1-2; V: TRBV11-3
CDR3: CATSRGRERPYEQYF; D: TRBD2; J: TRBJ2-7; V: TRBV15